This T cell receptor beta chain was recorded in a study of beta chain features in type 1 diabetes. Study-level points and caveats: Across all four CD4+ subsets, people with type 1 diabetes showed modestly shorter TCRB CDR3s.

Reverse transcription of all isolated RNA meant that expressed TCRB transcripts were sequenced. Assay used: immunoSEQ multiplex PCR; TCRdb lists only in-frame clones, some missing. The sample lists hundreds of thousands of clones; roughly 12% were seen once. In germline, CDR1 is SEHNR, CDR2 FQNEAQ (reference sequence). The V gene end was trimmed by 3 bases and the J gene end by 1 base; junction bases not matched to a gene: 6. This CDR3 comprises 16 residues. This clone turned up a few times. Antigen specificity is unknown. The sample taken for sequencing was naive CD4+ T cells from blood. The receptor was isolated from a young man in good health. This chain uses TRBV7-9 with TRBJ2-5; 9 positions agree with TRBD2. The CDR3 nucleotides are TGTGCCAGCAGCTTTCCAGCGGGAGGCTTCCAAGAGACCCAGTACTTC. It is translated as CASSFPAGGFQETQYF.